The present entry profiles one T cell receptor beta chain with its context. The CDR3 length is 15 residues. Germline-derived CDR1 and CDR2 are SGHVS and FNYEAQ. Trimming took 1 base from V and 7 from J, leaving 14 bases between them. The repertoire was sequenced with immunoSEQ multiplex PCR; TCRdb's copy has only in-frame clones and lacks some. Of tens of thousands of clones in the sample, 93% were seen once. This sample was included in a study of technical replicates of blood from a handful of donors. The chain carries TRBV7-6 and TRBJ2-1; the D gene is possibly TRBD2 (6 bases). What was sequenced was T cells isolated from PBMCs. The receptor was isolated from a human donor in good health. Written as DNA, the CDR3 is TGTGCCAGCAGCTTAGTATCGGGGGATTCAAATGAGCAGTTCTTC. It specifies CASSLVSGDSNEQFF.